This is a list of T cell receptor beta chains from one sample in a study of blood T cell repertoires in COVID-19. Some clones are missing from TCRdb's copy, which holds only in-frame ones; the method was immunoSEQ multiplex PCR. The table records roughly 230,000 clones, about 80% of them present only once. The sequencing input was peripheral blood. The receptor set was obtained from a man aged 45-60 years with active or convalescent COVID-19. Both conserved end residues are trimmed from each CDR3.

>TRBJ2-1|TRBV24-1
ATRDRKNEQF
>TRBJ2-3|TRBV25-1
ASSRDAPDTQY
>TRBJ1-2|TRBV19
ASSGTGAVNYGYT
>TRBJ2-7|TRBV7-3
ASSLSRVLSYEQY
>TRBJ1-2|TRBV5-4
ASSPNGGTTFNGYT
>TRBJ2-5|TRBV13
ASSLRQGARETQY
>TRBJ2-1|TRBV20-1
SARGQEQF
>TRBJ2-1|TRBV5-1
ASSSRYEQF
>TRBJ2-7|TRBV7-8
ASSLARFASSYEQY
>TRBJ1-1|TRBV5-8
ASSLGQGANTEAF
>TRBJ1-5|TRBV28
ASTRRWDSVSSNQPQH
>TRBJ2-3|TRBV27
ASLDRGRGDTQY
>TRBJ2-2|TRBV7-8
ASHPDRANTGELF
>TRBJ2-3|TRBV3-1/TRBV3-2
AILEPGDTQY
>TRBJ1-1|TRBV3-1/TRBV3-2
ASSQGANPEAF
>TRBJ1-1|TRBV7-9
ASSSPGFEAF
>TRBJ1-5|TRBV5-5
ASSLDNYQPQH
>TRBJ2-7|TRBV4-3
ASSQDSLAGGSYEQY
>TRBJ2-3|TRBV9
ASSVVGGGGTDTQY
>TRBJ1-6|TRBV28
ATYRGLSYNSPLH
>TRBJ1-2|TRBV28
ASRTGTGDGYGYT
>TRBJ1-6|TRBV30
AWKVNLNSPLH
>TRBJ2-3|TRBV4-2
ASSLYGTVGGDTQY
>TRBJ2-7|TRBV6-1
ASSEGGQGYEQY